These 25 T cell receptor beta chains share one sample of origin, sequenced in a study of shared clonotypes between healthy human individuals. Produced via immunoSEQ multiplex PCR; TCRdb's table is partial and in-frame only. The data hold millions of clones, with approximately 94% observed a single time. The specimen sequenced was naive CD4+ T cells sorted from blood. Subset here: CD45RA+ positively selected. These TCRs come from a man younger than 35 in good health.

The chain is built from TRBV7-9 and TRBJ2-1; 8 bases map to TRBD1. Germline V gene lookup returns CDR1 SEHNR and CDR2 FQNEAQ (reference sequence). V shed 5 bases and J 8 bases; nucleotides not matched to a gene: 11. This CDR3 has 15 residues. The CDR3 sequence is CASSLGTGGIDEQFF. CDR3 coding DNA: TGTGCCAGCAGCCTAGGAACAGGGGGTATCGATGAGCAGTTCTTC.

The V gene is TRBV30, the J gene TRBJ2-7; D not certain. Looked up from germline, CDR1 is GTSNPN and CDR2 is SVGIG (reference sequence). Trimming took off 1 base at V and 2 bases at J, with 12 bases between the two ends. The CDR3 loop spans 14 amino acids. CDR3 sequence (DNA): TGTGCCTGGAGTGCCACCGTCAAAGCCTACGAGCAGTACTTC. Translated: CAWSATVKAYEQYF.

The sample holds one count of this clone. This sequence joins TRBV19 and TRBJ1-6, with D possibly being TRBD1 (6 bases). CDR3 length: 12 amino acids. CDR1 and CDR2 (germline): LNHDA, SQIVND (reference sequence). Trimming left V 6 bases short and J 8 bases short, with 8 bases between. CDR3 in DNA: TGTGCCAGTAGGAGACAGGATTCACCCCTCCACTTT. It yields the protein CASRRQDSPLHF. The full variable domain, completed using reference TRBV19 and TRBJ1-6, is DGGITQSPKYLFRKEGQNVTLSCEQNLNHDAMYWYRQDPGQGLRLIYYSQIVNDFQKGDIAEGYSVSREKKESFPLTVTSAQKNPTAFYLCASRRQDSPLHFGNGTRLTVT.

This clone was found once. The chain recombines TRBV9 with TRBJ2-7; 8 bases map to TRBD2. This CDR3 comprises 16 residues. Germline CDR1 reads SGDLS; CDR2 reads YYNGEE. V lost 2 bases to trimming and J lost 7 bases; unmatched junction nucleotides: 14. The CDR3 DNA follows: TGTGCCAGCAGCGTCGATAGCGGGGCCCTACAGCGTGAGCAGTACTTC. Translation: CASSVDSGALQREQYF.

This chain joins TRBV10-3 and TRBJ1-2, with TRBD1 matching over 7 bases. Trimming at V came to 8 bases and at J to 2 bases, leaving 8 bases not matched to a gene. Germline assignment: CDR1 ENHRY and CDR2 SYGVKD. CDR3 length: 14 residues. In nucleotides, the CDR3 is TGTGCCATCCATGACAGGGCGGGGAACTATGGCTACACCTTC. Its protein is CAIHDRAGNYGYTF.

The V call is TRBV10-3, the J call TRBJ2-2; D is possibly TRBD1 (6 bases). V was cut by 8 bases and J by 4 bases, with 14 bases left in between. In germline, CDR1 is ENHRY, CDR2 SYGVKD. This CDR3 has 14 amino acids. This CDR3 reads CAIQGQGTTGELFF. CDR3 in DNA: TGTGCCATCCAAGGGCAGGGGACCACCGGGGAGCTGTTTTTT.

This clone occurred a few times. The chain recombines TRBV19 with TRBJ1-4; D call uncertain. From germline, CDR1 is LNHDA and CDR2 SQIVND (reference sequence). The CDR3 runs 14 residues. Trimming took 3 bases from V and 4 from J, leaving 9 bases between them. The CDR3 protein is CASSMRENNEKLFF. CDR3 bases: TGTGCCAGTAGTATGAGGGAGAATAATGAAAAACTGTTTTTT.

This clone was seen just once. The rearrangement joins TRBV7-8 to TRBJ2-7, with 7 bases aligning to TRBD2. Losses at the gene ends were 1 base for V and 3 bases for J; bases not matched to a gene: 3. CDR1 and CDR2 from the germline V gene are SGHVS and FQNEAQ. This CDR3 has 14 amino acids. CDR3 in amino acids: CASSLGDYYYEQYF. The CDR3 nucleotides read TGTGCCAGCAGCTTAGGGGACTACTACTACGAGCAGTACTTC. Complete variable domain (other parts from reference TRBV7-8 and TRBJ2-7): GAGVSQSPRYKVAKRGQDVALRCDPISGHVSLFWYQQALGQGPEFLTYFQNEAQLDKSGLPSDRFFAERPEGSVSTLKIQRTQQEDSAVYLCASSLGDYYYEQYFGPGTRLTVT.

J is TRBJ2-3 and V is TRBV9; TRBD2 aligns across 12 bases. This CDR3 has 16 residues. The germline V gene has CDR1 SGDLS and CDR2 YYNGEE. Germline trimming cut 2 bases from V and 5 bases from J; bases unmatched to any gene: 6. This chain's CDR3 is CASSVLAGGRIDTQYF. CDR3 bases: TGTGCCAGCAGCGTCCTAGCGGGAGGGCGTATAGATACGCAGTATTTT.

This chain links TRBV18 with TRBJ2-1, with D possibly TRBD2 on 5 matching bases. The germline V gene has CDR1 KGHSH and CDR2 LQKENI. The CDR3 length is 15 residues. The V end lost 0 bases, the J end lost 7 bases, and 13 bases lay between the germline ends. CDR3 sequence: CASSPPGVANNEQFF. For the CDR3, the DNA is TGTGCCAGCTCACCACCGGGAGTGGCGAATAATGAGCAGTTCTTC.

The chain is built from TRBV19 and TRBJ2-5; D unclear. CDR1 is LNHDA, CDR2 SQIVND, per germline (reference sequence). This CDR3 region has 17 residues. Trimming left V 6 bases short and J 2 bases short, with 22 bases between. Here the CDR3 DNA reads TGTGCCAGTAGCAATTTCGTGAGCCCCGGTCTACAAGAGACCCAGTACTTC. Translated, it gives CASSNFVSPGLQETQYF.

This clone was seen a single time. The CDR3 region has the DNA TGTGCCAGCAGCTTAGGGCCTAGCGGACTAGCCAAAAACATTCAGTACTTC. Its translation: CASSLGPSGLAKNIQYF. J is TRBJ2-4 and V is TRBV7-2, with 7 bases lining up with TRBD2. After removal of 1 base from V and 0 bases from J, the junction contained 6 bases not matched to a gene. Germline lookup yields CDR1 SGHTA and CDR2 FQGNSA. The CDR3 is 17 residues long. Based on the CDR3 plus reference TRBV7-2 and TRBJ2-4, the full variable domain is GAGVSQSPSNKVTEKGKDVELRCDPISGHTALYWYRQSLGQGLEFLIYFQGNSAPDKSGLPSDRFSAERTGGSVSTLTIQRTQQEDSAVYLCASSLGPSGLAKNIQYFGAGTRLSVL.

This clone showed up just a few times. The chain links TRBV29-1 to TRBJ1-1; a possible D gene is TRBD1 (6 bases). The ends were cut back, 2 bases at V and 4 bases at J, with 14 bases in the middle. The V gene's germline CDR1 is SQVTM and CDR2 ANQGSEA. The length of the CDR3 is 14 residues. The CDR3 spells CSVERRGDVTEAFF. The CDR3 nucleotides are TGCAGCGTTGAAAGAAGGGGGGATGTCACTGAAGCTTTCTTT.

The chain has TRBV6-1 and TRBJ1-1; no definite D call. The length of the CDR3 is 13 residues. V was cut by 11 bases and J by 6 bases, with 19 bases left in between. Germline loops: CDR1 MNHNS, CDR2 SASEGT. CDR3 nucleotides: TGTGCCTATCAGAGAACAGCAGGCTCTGAAGCTTTCTTT. It is translated as CAYQRTAGSEAFF.

This clone was counted between two and nine times. The V call is TRBV18, the J call TRBJ1-6; 9 bases match TRBD1. Germline lookup yields CDR1 KGHSH and CDR2 LQKENI. V was clipped by 6 bases and J by 10 bases; unmatched bases: 7. The CDR3 runs 14 residues. The CDR3 sequence is CASSADRGGSPLHF. The CDR3 DNA sequence: TGTGCCAGCTCCGCGGACAGGGGCGGCTCACCCCTCCACTTT.

The rearrangement joins TRBV7-2 to TRBJ2-7; 7 positions agree with TRBD1. V trimming: 6 bases; J trimming: 0 bases; junction bases outside the gene matches: 8. The germline gives CDR1 SGHTA, CDR2 FQGNSA. The CDR3 length is 15 residues. As DNA, the CDR3 is TGTGCCAGCAGTCCGACAGGGACCAGCTCCTACGAGCAGTACTTC. As protein: CASSPTGTSSYEQYF. The variable domain in full, with the rest retrieved from reference TRBV7-2 and TRBJ2-7, is GAGVSQSPSNKVTEKGKDVELRCDPISGHTALYWYRQSLGQGLEFLIYFQGNSAPDKSGLPSDRFSAERTGGSVSTLTIQRTQQEDSAVYLCASSPTGTSSYEQYFGPGTRLTVT.

V gene TRBV10-1 combines with J gene TRBJ2-3, with D possibly being TRBD2 (6 bases). The CDR3 has 17 residues. Germline values: CDR1 WNHNN, CDR2 SYGVQD (reference sequence). The V gene lost 3 bases and the J gene lost 2 bases, with 18 bases spanning the gap. CDR3 residues: CASSEGDSSSLTDTQYF. CDR3 DNA: TGCGCCAGCAGTGAAGGGGACTCCTCTTCTCTCACAGATACGCAGTATTTT.

This chain links TRBV4-1 with TRBJ2-3; D possibly corresponds to TRBD1 (5 bases). Germline values: CDR1 MGHRA, CDR2 YSYEKL. Trimming cost V 2 bases and J 5 bases, with 8 bases left between them. CDR3 size: 13 residues. CDR3 in amino acids: CASSQQGEDTQYF. Here the CDR3 DNA reads TGCGCCAGCAGCCAACAAGGGGAAGATACGCAGTATTTT.

The gene calls are TRBV6-1 and TRBJ2-7; 7 bases match TRBD1. Germline loops: CDR1 MNHNS, CDR2 SASEGT. The CDR3 contains 12 residues. Trimming removed 5 bases from V and 5 bases from J; junction bases left unmatched: 3. The CDR3 DNA reads as TGTGCCAGCAGTAGGGACAGCCACGAGCAGTACTTC. It yields the protein CASSRDSHEQYF.

The chain employs TRBV2 and TRBJ2-7; D could derive from TRBD1 or TRBD2 (5 bases each). With 5 bases removed from V and 2 bases from J, the gap between germline ends came to 10 bases. From germline, CDR1 is SNHLY and CDR2 FYNNEI. CDR3 length: 13 residues. CDR3 nucleotides: TGTGCCAGCAGTTCGGGGCAGACCTACGAGCAGTACTTC. It specifies CASSSGQTYEQYF.

About this clone itself: Additional DNA sequences in this sample encode the identical CDR3. The chain has TRBV7-9 and TRBJ2-4; D is undetermined. This CDR3 is built from 14 residues. Germline V gives CDR1 SEHNR, CDR2 FQNEAQ (reference sequence). The V and J ends lost 0 bases and 3 bases respectively, with 6 bases between them. The CDR3 DNA follows: TGTGCCAGCAGCTTAGCGGGAAACAAAAACATTCAGTACTTC. This sequence encodes CASSLAGNKNIQYF.

The chain recombines TRBV6-5 with TRBJ2-6; TRBD1 matches 8 bases. CDR1 MNHEY and CDR2 SVGAGI come from the germline V gene. The length of the CDR3 is 16 residues. V gave up 3 bases and J gave up 8 bases; unmatched junction bases: 9. The CDR3 spells CASSYYRGNPSNVLTF. DNA for the CDR3: TGTGCCAGCAGTTATTACAGGGGGAACCCATCCAACGTCCTGACTTTC.

In regard to this clone: Other DNA sequences from this sample encode an identical CDR3 as well. The DNA for the CDR3 is TGCGCCAGCAGCTTGAGTCCAAACACCGGGGAGCTGTTTTTT. Translating gives CASSLSPNTGELFF. The chain has TRBV5-1 and TRBJ2-2; D unclear. There are 14 residues in the CDR3. The ends were cut back, 1 base at V and 2 bases at J, with 6 bases in the middle. Per the germline V gene, CDR1 is SGHRS and CDR2 is YFSETQ.

With regard to this clone: The sample contains more than one DNA sequence encoding this CDR3. The CDR3 sequence is CASSPQGGEKLFF. In nucleotides, the CDR3 is TGTGCCAGCTCACCACAGGGTGGTGAAAAACTGTTTTTT. The genes are TRBV18 and TRBJ1-4; D gene ambiguous. From germline, CDR1 is KGHSH and CDR2 LQKENI. CDR3 length equals 13 residues. Trimming stripped 1 base from V and 7 bases from J, with 7 bases between.

The gene calls are TRBV28 and TRBJ2-7; D unresolved. Between the trimmed V and J ends, which lost 3 bases and 2 bases, there was a span of 11 bases. The length of the CDR3 is 14 residues. Germline CDR1 reads MDHEN; CDR2 reads SYDVKM. The CDR3 DNA sequence: TGTGCCAGCAGTTTTCCGGACGGAACCTACGAGCAGTACTTC. Amino acids: CASSFPDGTYEQYF. The entire variable domain, with the rest obtained from reference TRBV28 and TRBJ2-7, is as follows: DVKVTQSSRYLVKRTGEKVFLECVQDMDHENMFWYRQDPGLGLRLIYFSYDVKMKEKGDIPEGYSVSREKKERFSLILESASTNQTSMYLCASSFPDGTYEQYFGPGTRLTVT.